The 28 T cell receptor beta chains in this list originate from one sample, sequenced in a study of blood T cell repertoires in COVID-19. Sequencing used immunoSEQ multiplex PCR; TCRdb keeps in-frame clones, though not all of them. The sample includes approximately 71,000 clones, about nine tenths of them seen just once. The sequencing sample was made of peripheral blood. Receptors originate from a human donor in a cohort sampled during active COVID-19.

V and J are TRBV29-1 and TRBJ1-1, with 8 bases that match TRBD1. V gave up 1 base and J gave up 5 bases; unmatched junction bases: 15. CDR1 SQVTM and CDR2 ANQGSEA come from the germline V gene. CDR3 length: 17 amino acids. Written as DNA, the CDR3 is TGCAGCGTTGAAGGGGTGACAGGGGCTCCCGTGAGTACTGAAGCTTTCTTT. Amino acids: CSVEGVTGAPVSTEAFF.

The chain has TRBV7-6 and TRBJ2-5; TRBD2 agrees at 12 bases. Trimming cost V 3 bases and J 1 base; bases outside gene matches: 3. The germline gives CDR1 SGHVS, CDR2 FNYEAQ. This CDR3 spans 16 amino acids. For the CDR3, the DNA is TGTGCCAGCAGCTTGGCTAGCGGGGGGGCCCAAGAGACCCAGTACTTC. This sequence encodes CASSLASGGAQETQYF.

The rearrangement uses TRBV30 and TRBJ2-7, with D possibly TRBD2 on 6 matching bases. Germline V gives CDR1 GTSNPN, CDR2 SVGIG (reference sequence). The V end was cut by 0 bases, the J end by 7 bases, with 19 bases between. The CDR3 is made up of 15 amino acids. CDR3 amino acids: CAWSVLGGWTREQYF. The CDR3 region has the DNA TGTGCCTGGAGTGTACTTGGAGGGTGGACAAGGGAGCAGTACTTC.

V is TRBV7-3 and J is TRBJ2-7, with 9 bases identical to TRBD1. The trim removed 3 bases at V and 4 bases at J, leaving 1 base unmatched. CDR3 length equals 13 residues. Germline CDR1 SGHTA, CDR2 FQGTGA. The CDR3 DNA reads as TGTGCCAGCAGCTTCGGGACAGGGTACGAGCAGTACTTC. Protein: CASSFGTGYEQYF.

CDR3 nucleotide sequence: TGTGCCAGCAGCCCGCGACAGGAAGATGGCTACACCTTC. It is translated as CASSPRQEDGYTF. The gene calls are TRBV5-4 and TRBJ1-2; TRBD1 is a possible D gene (6 bases). Germline loops: CDR1 SGHNT, CDR2 YYREEE (reference sequence). Trimming left V 4 bases short and J 6 bases short, with 13 bases between. The CDR3 length is 13 residues.

V gene TRBV5-4 combines with J gene TRBJ2-1; 7 bases are a match to TRBD2. With 4 bases clipped from V and 7 bases from J, the junction kept 11 bases outside the gene matches. Per the germline V gene, CDR1 is SGHNT and CDR2 is YYREEE (reference sequence). The CDR3 loop spans 15 amino acids. The CDR3 DNA sequence: TGTGCCAGCAGCGGCGAGTGGCGGGAGAAAAATGAGCAGTTCTTC. Protein sequence: CASSGEWREKNEQFF.

The DNA for the CDR3 is TGTGCCACCAGCAGAGATGGTGCCGCGGACTATGGCTACACCTTC. It specifies CATSRDGAADYGYTF. This chain connects TRBV15 to TRBJ1-2; unclear D gene. Germline V gene sequence: CDR1 LNHNV, CDR2 YYDKDF (reference sequence). This CDR3 is 15 amino acids long. Deletions cut 0 bases from V and 3 bases from J, with 11 bases between.

The chain is built from TRBV29-1 and TRBJ2-3; 8 bases map to TRBD2. Trimming removed 0 bases from V and 4 bases from J; junction bases left unmatched: 9. The germline V gene has CDR1 SQVTM and CDR2 ANQGSEA. This CDR3 is built from 16 residues. The CDR3 bases are TGCAGCGTTGAAGATTGGGGCGGGGGGATGGCAGATACGCAGTATTTT. It yields the protein CSVEDWGGGMADTQYF.

The chain links TRBV3-1 (or the pseudogene TRBV3-2) to TRBJ2-1, with 16 bases aligning to TRBD2. CDR1 and CDR2 from the germline V gene are LGHDT and YNNKEL (reference sequence). The CDR3 totals 16 residues. V lost 3 bases and J lost 8; bases outside the gene matches: 4. CDR3 coding DNA: TGTGCCAGCAGCCAGGGACTAGCGGGGGGGCAACATGAGCAGTTCTTC. This translates into CASSQGLAGGQHEQFF.

The CDR3 loop is CASSTGGAAGYTF. The CDR3 DNA sequence: TGTGCCAGTAGCACAGGGGGGGCGGCTGGCTACACCTTC. V is TRBV19 and J is TRBJ1-2; the match to TRBD1 covers 8 bases. CDR3 length: 13 residues. The V segment lost 6 bases and the J segment 7 bases; nucleotides outside the gene matches: 7. Germline assignment: CDR1 LNHDA and CDR2 SQIVND (reference sequence).

This chain uses TRBV5-1 with TRBJ2-2; weak D call: TRBD1 (5 bases). Germline CDR1 and CDR2: SGHRS and YFSETQ. The ends were cut back, 4 bases at V and 3 bases at J, with 7 bases in the middle. This CDR3 comprises 13 residues. The CDR3 sequence: CASSRGDTGELFF. CDR3 nucleotide sequence: TGCGCCAGCAGCAGGGGCGACACCGGGGAGCTGTTTTTT.

This chain links TRBV14 with TRBJ2-3; 9 bases map to TRBD1. With 5 bases clipped from V and 1 base from J, the junction kept 4 bases outside the gene matches. The CDR3 covers 15 residues. Looked up from germline, CDR1 is SGHDN and CDR2 is FVKESK. The CDR3 loop reads CASSWDRAGTDTQYF. The CDR3 DNA follows: TGTGCCAGCAGCTGGGACAGGGCTGGCACAGATACGCAGTATTTT.

This clone was found a few times. The gene calls are TRBV19 and TRBJ2-5; no reliable D call. V shed 0 bases and J shed 5 bases, with 16 bases lying between them. This CDR3 is 16 amino acids long. Germline CDR1 and CDR2: LNHDA and SQIVND (reference sequence). In DNA form, the CDR3 reads TGTGCCAGTAGTATAGATCAATGGTCAGGTGAGGAGACCCAGTACTTC. It is translated as CASSIDQWSGEETQYF.

The genes are TRBV7-2 and TRBJ1-3; unclear D gene. Germline CDR1 and CDR2: SGHTA and FQGNSA. The CDR3 has 14 residues. V lost 2 bases and J lost 4, with 9 bases in between. The CDR3 DNA sequence: TGTGCCAGCAGCTTAAGTGAAGCAGGAAACACCATATATTTT. Protein: CASSLSEAGNTIYF. The complete variable domain, with remaining parts taken from reference TRBV7-2 and TRBJ1-3, reads GAGVSQSPSNKVTEKGKDVELRCDPISGHTALYWYRQSLGQGLEFLIYFQGNSAPDKSGLPSDRFSAERTGGSVSTLTIQRTQQEDSAVYLCASSLSEAGNTIYFGEGSWLTVV.

V is TRBV4-1 and J is TRBJ1-2; D gene unclear. The V gene's germline CDR1 is MGHRA and CDR2 YSYEKL. This CDR3 spans 15 amino acids. The V end was cut by 1 base, the J end by 5 bases, with 14 bases between. CDR3 amino acids: CASSQVARESYGYTF. CDR3 nucleotide sequence: TGCGCCAGCAGCCAAGTAGCCAGAGAATCATATGGCTACACCTTC.

The chain links TRBV14 to TRBJ1-6; 8 bases are shared with TRBD1. In germline, CDR1 is SGHDN, CDR2 FVKESK. The CDR3 contains 15 residues. The ends lost 3 bases at V and 7 bases at J; junction bases unmatched: 5. CDR3 loop: CASSQGTGWNSPLHF. CDR3 bases: TGTGCCAGCAGCCAGGGGACAGGTTGGAATTCACCCCTCCACTTT.

The chain combines TRBV24-1 with TRBJ2-2; 8 bases are shared with TRBD1. The V gene end was trimmed by 4 bases and the J gene end by 6 bases; junction bases not matched to a gene: 9. The CDR3 runs 16 residues. CDR1 is KGHDR, CDR2 SFDVKD, per germline. DNA for the CDR3: TGTGCCACCAGTGACCCCGGGACAGGATCGGCCGGGGAGCTGTTTTTT. This codes for CATSDPGTGSAGELFF.

The chain uses TRBV30 and TRBJ1-3; no definite D call. The CDR3 contains 12 residues. Trimming pared 6 bases from V and 2 bases from J, leaving 8 bases between. CDR1 is GTSNPN and CDR2 is SVGIG in the germline V gene (reference sequence). The CDR3 bases are TGTGCCTGCCGACACCCTGGAAACACCATATATTTT. Translating it yields CACRHPGNTIYF.

This clone was seen a single time. The chain combines TRBV18 with TRBJ2-2; D may be TRBD1 (5 bases). Germline assignment: CDR1 KGHSH and CDR2 LQKENI. The CDR3 is 18 residues long. Trimming stripped 3 bases from V and 0 bases from J, with 17 bases between. Written as DNA, the CDR3 is TGTGCCAGCTCACCCCCAAGGACACTCGTCGCGAACACCGGGGAGCTGTTTTTT. Protein: CASSPPRTLVANTGELFF.

The chain employs TRBV7-2 and TRBJ1-2; no reliable D call. This CDR3 is 15 amino acids long. V was pared by 5 bases and J by 8 bases, with 21 bases between. Germline CDR1 reads SGHTA; CDR2 reads FQGNSA. In DNA form, the CDR3 reads TGTGCCAGCAGCCTAGGGAGGGCGGACCCGGGGGGCTACACCTTC. Translation: CASSLGRADPGGYTF.

This clone was seen a few times. This sequence joins TRBV11-3 and TRBJ2-3, with a tentative D call TRBD1 (5 bases). The V end was cut by 4 bases, the J end by 1 base, with 12 bases between. CDR3 length equals 15 residues. Germline V gene sequence: CDR1 SGHNT, CDR2 YENEEA. The CDR3 DNA is TGTGCCAGCAGCTCCCGGACAACTGGCACAGATACGCAGTATTTT. Residues: CASSSRTTGTDTQYF.

The chain couples TRBV11-2 to TRBJ2-1; 7 bases agree with TRBD2. V trimming: 0 bases; J trimming: 3 bases; junction bases outside the gene matches: 11. There are 18 residues in the CDR3. CDR1 SGHAT and CDR2 FQNNGV come from the germline V gene. DNA of the CDR3: TGTGCCAGCAGCTTAGATCGCGGGGGAACCGGTCTCTACAATGAGCAGTTCTTC. Translated: CASSLDRGGTGLYNEQFF. The whole variable domain, filled in from reference TRBV11-2 and TRBJ2-1, reads EAGVAQSPRYKIIEKRQSVAFWCNPISGHATLYWYQQILGQGPKLLIQFQNNGVVDDSQLPKDRFSAERLKGVDSTLKIQPAKLEDSAVYLCASSLDRGGTGLYNEQFFGPGTRLTVL.

The gene calls are TRBV7-2 and TRBJ2-7; 8 bases map to TRBD2. This CDR3 comprises 15 residues. Looked up from germline, CDR1 is SGHTA and CDR2 is FQGNSA. V lost 5 bases to trimming and J lost 4 bases; unmatched junction nucleotides: 10. The CDR3 loop reads CASSIEGGGLYEQYF. The CDR3 DNA follows: TGTGCCAGCAGCATCGAGGGCGGGGGGCTATACGAGCAGTACTTC. Supplemented by reference TRBV7-2 and TRBJ2-7, the full variable domain reads GAGVSQSPSNKVTEKGKDVELRCDPISGHTALYWYRQSLGQGLEFLIYFQGNSAPDKSGLPSDRFSAERTGGSVSTLTIQRTQQEDSAVYLCASSIEGGGLYEQYFGPGTRLTVT.

CDR3 in DNA: TGTGCCAGCAGGCGGACAGGGGCCGGGGAGCTGTTTTTT. Protein: CASRRTGAGELFF. V is TRBV5-8 and J is TRBJ2-2; 9 bases are shared with TRBD1. The CDR3 contains 13 residues. V lost 5 bases to trimming and J lost 6 bases; unmatched junction nucleotides: 2. Germline-derived CDR1 and CDR2 are SGHTS and YDEGEE.

CDR3 nucleotides: TGTGCCAGCAGCTCCCCCCCGAGGATTTACTCTCCCTACGAGCAGTACTTC. It codes for CASSSPPRIYSPYEQYF. V is TRBV21-1 and J is TRBJ2-7; the D call TRBD2 from the table was never checked on the DNA. TRBV21-1 is marked as a pseudogene. CDR3 length: 17 residues.

The chain is built from TRBV15 and TRBJ1-2, with TRBD1 matching over 9 bases. The CDR3 extends over 14 amino acids. Germline assignment: CDR1 LNHNV and CDR2 YYDKDF (reference sequence). J lost 5 bases, V lost 3 bases, and 4 bases had no gene match. In DNA form, the CDR3 reads TGTGCCACCAGCAGGGGACAGGGACAATATGGCTACACCTTC. This encodes CATSRGQGQYGYTF.

In nucleotides, the CDR3 is TGTGCCAGCAGCTCCCGGGGACTAGCGGGGTCCTACGAGCAGTACTTC. Protein product: CASSSRGLAGSYEQYF. The genes are TRBV7-8 and TRBJ2-7; 13 nucleotides line up with TRBD2. Trimming cost V 4 bases and J 1 base; bases outside gene matches: 4. CDR3 size: 16 residues. Looked up from germline, CDR1 is SGHVS and CDR2 is FQNEAQ.

About this clone itself: In the same sample, other DNA sequences code for this CDR3. This chain uses TRBV7-2 with TRBJ2-5; 10 bases are shared with TRBD2. The CDR3 spans 15 residues. V lost 5 bases, J lost 2 bases, and 5 bases stayed unmatched. Germline V gives CDR1 SGHTA, CDR2 FQGNSA. CDR3 bases: TGTGCCAGCAGCCCTAGCGGGGGCGAACAAGAGACCCAGTACTTC. This encodes CASSPSGGEQETQYF.